Following are 2 T cell receptor beta chains from one sample sequenced in a study of beta chain features in type 1 diabetes. Study-level findings and limits: TCRB CDR3 length was moderately but significantly reduced in all four CD4+ subsets of Type 1 diabetes patients.

These receptors have no identified antigens. cDNA synthesis used the whole RNA isolate, giving expressed TCRB sequences. Some clones are missing from TCRdb's copy, which holds only in-frame ones; the method was immunoSEQ multiplex PCR. The data contain roughly 260,000 clones, 9.5% to 13% of them singletons. What was sequenced was naive CD4+ T cells from blood. These receptors came from a man younger than 45 with type 1 diabetes.

The rearrangement links TRBV14 to TRBJ2-1, with TRBD1 matching over 11 bases. After removal of 4 bases from V and 7 bases from J, the junction contained 3 bases not matched to a gene. Per the germline V gene, CDR1 is SGHDN and CDR2 is FVKESK. The CDR3 spans 14 residues. CDR3 residues: CASSPRDRGNEQFF. CDR3 coding DNA: TGTGCCAGCAGCCCCCGGGACAGGGGGAATGAGCAGTTCTTC.

In its sample, this clone was seen a few times. The chain links TRBV29-1 to TRBJ2-1; D is uncertain. V was trimmed by 3 bases and J by 10 bases, leaving 13 bases between them. CDR1 and CDR2 (germline): SQVTM, ANQGSEA. The CDR3 runs to 12 residues. The CDR3 DNA follows: TGCAGCGTTGATCTGCTCACAGAGGAGCAGTTCTTC. This codes for CSVDLLTEEQFF.